These T cell receptor beta chains were read from a single sample in a study of blood T cell repertoires in COVID-19. Clones were sequenced by immunoSEQ multiplex PCR, and TCRdb holds only the in-frame ones, with some missing. This sample yields about 110,000 clones, of which approximately 81% are seen a single time; about 1.6% belongs to the top ten. Material for sequencing was peripheral blood. These receptors were obtained from a man aged 50 to 60 with acute or convalescent COVID-19. Both conserved end residues are part of each CDR3. The order of the fields is CDR3 protein, CDR3 DNA, D gene, V gene, J gene, clone size. D genes are given only for firm matches. Size is omitted from some rows. Given values are once, few, many or a class for expanded clones.

cdr3_aa: CASTHGGRGSNQPQHF
cdr3_nt: TGTGCCAGTACCCATGGGGGCAGGGGCAGCAATCAGCCCCAGCATTTT
d_call: -
v_call: TRBV19
j_call: TRBJ1-5
clone_size: -

cdr3_aa: CASSTGQGASPLHF
cdr3_nt: TGTGCCAGCAGTACGGGACAGGGGGCTTCACCCCTCCACTTT
d_call: TRBD1
v_call: TRBV6-6
j_call: TRBJ1-6
clone_size: -

cdr3_aa: CASSQDLRDIYEQYF
cdr3_nt: TGCGCCAGCAGCCAAGACCTCCGGGACATCTACGAGCAGTACTTC
d_call: -
v_call: TRBV4-1
j_call: TRBJ2-7
clone_size: -

cdr3_aa: CASSLAIGGPSDTQYF
cdr3_nt: TGCGCCAGCAGCTTGGCTATCGGGGGGCCCTCAGATACGCAGTATTTT
d_call: -
v_call: TRBV5-1
j_call: TRBJ2-3
clone_size: -

cdr3_aa: CASSLTGGTEAFF
cdr3_nt: TGTGCCAGCAGCTTGACCGGCGGCACTGAAGCTTTCTTT
d_call: -
v_call: TRBV5-4
j_call: TRBJ1-1
clone_size: -

cdr3_aa: CASSPYTGSHTEAFF
cdr3_nt: TGCGCCAGCAGCCCCTACACAGGGTCGCACACTGAAGCTTTCTTT
d_call: -
v_call: TRBV4-1
j_call: TRBJ1-1
clone_size: -

cdr3_aa: CASSHLAGNANTGELFF
cdr3_nt: TGCGCCAGCAGCCACTTAGCGGGGAACGCGAACACCGGGGAGCTGTTTTTT
d_call: TRBD2
v_call: TRBV4-1
j_call: TRBJ2-2
clone_size: -

cdr3_aa: CARRSGGFYGYTF
cdr3_nt: TGTGCCAGAAGGTCAGGGGGCTTTTATGGCTACACCTTC
d_call: TRBD1
v_call: TRBV2
j_call: TRBJ1-2
clone_size: -

cdr3_aa: CASSLDHRQPQHF
cdr3_nt: TGTGCCAGCAGCTTAGATCACAGGCAGCCCCAGCATTTT
d_call: -
v_call: TRBV11-1
j_call: TRBJ1-5
clone_size: medium-sized

cdr3_aa: CASNRGNYGYTF
cdr3_nt: TGTGCCAGCAACCGGGGAAACTATGGCTACACCTTC
d_call: -
v_call: TRBV6-5
j_call: TRBJ1-2
clone_size: -

cdr3_aa: CASSRTFNQRIQYF
cdr3_nt: TGTGCCAGCAGTCGGACATTTAACCAACGCATTCAGTACTTC
d_call: -
v_call: TRBV3-1/TRBV3-2
j_call: TRBJ2-4
clone_size: -

cdr3_aa: CASRPGQGGNTIYF
cdr3_nt: TGTGCCAGCAGGCCCGGACAGGGGGGAAACACCATATATTTT
d_call: TRBD1
v_call: TRBV13
j_call: TRBJ1-3
clone_size: -

cdr3_aa: CASSPSAGAYQPQHF
cdr3_nt: TGTGCCAGCTCACCATCGGCAGGGGCATACCAGCCCCAGCATTTT
d_call: -
v_call: TRBV18
j_call: TRBJ1-5
clone_size: -

cdr3_aa: CASRTGGTGYEQYF
cdr3_nt: TGTGCCAGCCGGACAGGGGGCACCGGCTACGAGCAGTACTTC
d_call: TRBD1
v_call: TRBV2
j_call: TRBJ2-7
clone_size: -

cdr3_aa: CASSLGDRGNEKLFF
cdr3_nt: TGTGCCAGCAGTTTAGGGGACAGGGGGAACGAAAAACTGTTTTTT
d_call: TRBD1
v_call: TRBV28
j_call: TRBJ1-4
clone_size: once

cdr3_aa: CASRSTGDSMNYGYTF
cdr3_nt: TGTGCCAGCAGAAGTACAGGGGACTCTATGAACTATGGCTACACCTTC
d_call: TRBD1
v_call: TRBV7-9
j_call: TRBJ1-2
clone_size: -

cdr3_aa: CASRRSGGRGYTF
cdr3_nt: TGTGCCAGCAGGCGATCGGGGGGGAGAGGCTACACCTTC
d_call: -
v_call: TRBV28
j_call: TRBJ1-2
clone_size: -

cdr3_aa: CASRLQGNDEQFF
cdr3_nt: TGTGCCAGCAGACTACAGGGGAATGATGAGCAGTTCTTC
d_call: TRBD1
v_call: TRBV12-3/TRBV12-4
j_call: TRBJ2-1
clone_size: once

cdr3_aa: CASSPTWLGGAPYEQYF
cdr3_nt: TGTGCCAGCAGCCCAACCTGGCTGGGGGGGGCTCCTTACGAGCAGTACTTC
d_call: -
v_call: TRBV21-1
j_call: TRBJ2-7
clone_size: once

cdr3_aa: CASSSQGGSYNSPLHF
cdr3_nt: TGTGCCAGCAGCTCACAGGGGGGATCCTATAATTCACCCCTCCACTTT
d_call: TRBD1
v_call: TRBV5-8
j_call: TRBJ1-6
clone_size: -

cdr3_aa: CASSISVRGSGGQRNIQYF
cdr3_nt: TGTGCCAGTAGTATATCCGTGCGGGGTAGCGGGGGGCAACGGAACATTCAGTACTTC
d_call: TRBD2
v_call: TRBV19
j_call: TRBJ2-4
clone_size: -

cdr3_aa: CATSDGSSGNTIYF
cdr3_nt: TGTGCCACCAGTGATGGGAGTTCTGGAAACACCATATATTTT
d_call: -
v_call: TRBV24-1
j_call: TRBJ1-3
clone_size: -

cdr3_aa: CASSSDGTGGDTQYF
cdr3_nt: TGTGCCAGCAGTTCAGACGGGACCGGGGGGGATACGCAGTATTTT
d_call: TRBD2
v_call: TRBV2
j_call: TRBJ2-3
clone_size: -

cdr3_aa: CASGTGGGWPYEQYF
cdr3_nt: TGTGCCAGCGGGACAGGGGGCGGGTGGCCCTACGAGCAGTACTTC
d_call: TRBD1
v_call: TRBV2
j_call: TRBJ2-7
clone_size: -

cdr3_aa: CASSLGTGGHEQYF
cdr3_nt: TGCGCCAGCAGCCTGGGGACAGGGGGCCACGAGCAGTACTTC
d_call: TRBD1
v_call: TRBV4-1
j_call: TRBJ2-7
clone_size: -

cdr3_aa: CASSLGTNYGYTF
cdr3_nt: TGTGCCAGCAGTTTGGGCACTAACTATGGCTACACCTTC
d_call: -
v_call: TRBV27
j_call: TRBJ1-2
clone_size: -

cdr3_aa: CASSLWGGQANYGYTF
cdr3_nt: TGTGCCAGCAGCTTGTGGGGGGGACAGGCTAACTATGGCTACACCTTC
d_call: TRBD1
v_call: TRBV5-4
j_call: TRBJ1-2
clone_size: -

cdr3_aa: CASSLRGAGQPQHF
cdr3_nt: TGTGCCAGCAGTTTAAGAGGCGCTGGGCAGCCCCAGCATTTT
d_call: -
v_call: TRBV27
j_call: TRBJ1-5
clone_size: -

cdr3_aa: CASSSSGTGQNSPLHF
cdr3_nt: TGTGCCAGCAGCTCCTCCGGGACAGGGCAAAATTCACCCCTCCACTTT
d_call: TRBD1
v_call: TRBV7-9
j_call: TRBJ1-6
clone_size: -

cdr3_aa: CASSPGLSLHF
cdr3_nt: TGTGCCAGCTCACCTGGACTTTCCCTCCACTTT
d_call: -
v_call: TRBV18
j_call: TRBJ1-6
clone_size: -

cdr3_aa: CASSAYHHRGFEKLFF
cdr3_nt: TGTGCCAGCAGCGCCTACCACCACAGGGGATTTGAAAAACTGTTTTTT
d_call: TRBD1
v_call: TRBV2
j_call: TRBJ1-4
clone_size: -

cdr3_aa: CASSLGQGAGQPQHF
cdr3_nt: TGTGCCAGCAGCTTGGGGCAGGGGGCAGGACAGCCCCAGCATTTT
d_call: TRBD1
v_call: TRBV5-6
j_call: TRBJ1-5
clone_size: -

cdr3_aa: CASSPESRGLGQPQHF
cdr3_nt: TGTGCCAGCTCACCAGAGAGCAGGGGGCTTGGTCAGCCCCAGCATTTT
d_call: TRBD1
v_call: TRBV18
j_call: TRBJ1-5
clone_size: once

cdr3_aa: CASSPFKTGAAKNIQYF
cdr3_nt: TGCGCCAGCAGCCCCTTCAAGACAGGGGCAGCCAAAAACATTCAGTACTTC
d_call: TRBD1
v_call: TRBV5-1
j_call: TRBJ2-4
clone_size: -

cdr3_aa: CASSSEGATNEKLFF
cdr3_nt: TGTGCCAGCAGTTCCGAGGGGGCAACTAATGAAAAACTGTTTTTT
d_call: -
v_call: TRBV28
j_call: TRBJ1-4
clone_size: -

cdr3_aa: CASSLEPNSRAYGYTF
cdr3_nt: TGTGCCAGCAGCTTGGAGCCAAACTCTCGCGCCTATGGCTACACCTTC
d_call: -
v_call: TRBV7-6
j_call: TRBJ1-2
clone_size: -

cdr3_aa: CASQYSGANVLTF
cdr3_nt: TGTGCCAGCCAGTACTCTGGGGCCAACGTCCTGACTTTC
d_call: -
v_call: TRBV19
j_call: TRBJ2-6
clone_size: -

cdr3_aa: CASSRLAGGPYNEQFF
cdr3_nt: TGTGCCAGCAGCCGACTAGCGGGGGGGCCCTACAATGAGCAGTTCTTC
d_call: TRBD2
v_call: TRBV5-5
j_call: TRBJ2-1
clone_size: -

cdr3_aa: CASSIQGARQETQYF
cdr3_nt: TGCGCCAGCAGCATTCAGGGGGCGAGGCAAGAGACCCAGTACTTC
d_call: TRBD1
v_call: TRBV5-1
j_call: TRBJ2-5
clone_size: few

cdr3_aa: CASSSQRGPQETQYF
cdr3_nt: TGTGCCAGCAGCTCCCAAAGGGGTCCCCAAGAGACCCAGTACTTC
d_call: -
v_call: TRBV7-8
j_call: TRBJ2-5
clone_size: -

cdr3_aa: CATSSDRSTGELFF
cdr3_nt: TGTGCCACCAGTTCTGACAGGTCTACCGGGGAGCTGTTTTTT
d_call: -
v_call: TRBV15
j_call: TRBJ2-2
clone_size: -

cdr3_aa: CASSLVPGLSYGYTF
cdr3_nt: TGTGCCAGCAGCTTGGTTCCCGGACTGTCCTATGGCTACACCTTC
d_call: -
v_call: TRBV5-5
j_call: TRBJ1-2
clone_size: -

cdr3_aa: CASNGGATDTQYF
cdr3_nt: TGTGCCAGCAACGGCGGGGCGACAGATACGCAGTATTTT
d_call: -
v_call: TRBV3-1/TRBV3-2
j_call: TRBJ2-3
clone_size: -

cdr3_aa: CASSFTPGEKLFF
cdr3_nt: TGCGCCAGCAGCTTTACCCCGGGAGAAAAACTGTTTTTT
d_call: -
v_call: TRBV5-1
j_call: TRBJ1-4
clone_size: once

cdr3_aa: CASSVGQDNYGYTF
cdr3_nt: TGTGCCAGCAGCGTAGGGCAGGATAACTATGGCTACACCTTC
d_call: -
v_call: TRBV9
j_call: TRBJ1-2
clone_size: -

cdr3_aa: CASSRGSMVF
cdr3_nt: TGTGCCAGCAGCCGAGGGAGTATGGTTTTT
d_call: -
v_call: TRBV3-1/TRBV3-2
j_call: TRBJ1-4
clone_size: -

cdr3_aa: CASSWTSGYEQYF
cdr3_nt: TGTGCCAGCAGTTGGACTAGCGGTTACGAGCAGTACTTC
d_call: TRBD2
v_call: TRBV6-5
j_call: TRBJ2-7
clone_size: -

cdr3_aa: CASSPQGNTEAFF
cdr3_nt: TGTGCCAGCAGCCCTCAGGGAAACACTGAAGCTTTCTTT
d_call: -
v_call: TRBV7-3
j_call: TRBJ1-1
clone_size: -

cdr3_aa: CASSEPHRGGNQPQHF
cdr3_nt: TGTGCCAGCAGTGAGCCCCACAGGGGTGGCAATCAGCCCCAGCATTTT
d_call: TRBD1
v_call: TRBV6-1
j_call: TRBJ1-5
clone_size: -